This T cell receptor beta chain was sequenced in a study of blood T cell repertoires in COVID-19. In the study overall: Acute and convalescent COVID-19 specimens originated in the United States, Italy and Spain.

The V end was cut by 2 bases, the J end by 6 bases, with 14 bases between. The germline V gene encodes CDR1 SGHTS and CDR2 YDEGEE. The CDR3 extends over 15 amino acids. Clones were sequenced by immunoSEQ multiplex PCR, and TCRdb holds only the in-frame ones, with some missing. This sample has some 340,000 clones, with 90% found just once. This clone was seen only once. Self-reported history from a screening survey and questionnaire set each donor's cohort. The study recruited exposed participants who had met a COVID-19 case within 2 weeks before entry. This receptor was taken from a woman aged 25 to 39 who had been exposed to COVID-19. The rearrangement uses TRBV5-8 and TRBJ2-2, with D possibly TRBD2 on 5 matching bases. The specimen sequenced was PBMCs or T cells enriched from blood (not recorded which). Here the CDR3 reads CASSLVLGRAGELFF. The CDR3 nucleotides are TGTGCCAGCAGCTTAGTACTAGGACGCGCCGGGGAGCTGTTTTTT.